These 28 T cell receptor beta chains were all obtained from the same sample, sequenced in a study of OX40 agonist ivuxolimab in advanced cancers. Using immunoSEQ multiplex PCR, the repertoire was profiled, and TCRdb retains in-frame clones only, with some absent. Of around 76,000 clones listed, 75% to 85% are singletons. The sample consisted of CD4+ or CD8+ T cells sorted from blood, taken in a trial of the OX40 agonist ivuxolimab. The source is an adult with an advanced solid tumor such as melanoma, head and neck, liver or kidney cancer.

Concerning this clone: Other DNA sequences in the sample encode the same CDR3. The chain employs TRBV5-5 and TRBJ2-2; D gene unclear. The CDR3 totals 13 residues. V was trimmed by 4 bases and J by 2 bases, leaving 6 bases between them. The germline gives CDR1 SGHKS, CDR2 YYEKEE (reference sequence). The CDR3 DNA follows: TGTGCCAGCAGCACCCCCAACACCGGGGAGCTGTTTTTT. This gives the protein CASSTPNTGELFF.

The sample holds a few counts of this clone. This chain joins TRBV19 and TRBJ1-1, with D possibly matching TRBD1 (5 bases). Trimming cost V 7 bases and J 3 bases, with 18 bases left between them. The CDR3 sequence is 15 residues long. Germline CDR1 and CDR2: LNHDA and SQIVND (reference sequence). This chain's CDR3 is CASKKGNLRDTEAFF. CDR3 sequence (DNA): TGTGCCAGTAAGAAGGGGAATCTACGGGACACTGAAGCTTTCTTT.

The V call is TRBV9, the J call TRBJ2-7, with 8 bases lining up with TRBD1. The CDR3 is made up of 15 amino acids. Germline CDR1 is SGDLS and CDR2 is YYNGEE. V shed 3 bases and J 9 bases; nucleotides not matched to a gene: 14. The CDR3 nucleotides read TGTGCCAGCAGCGCGGGACAGGCGGACTTCCTGGGGCAGTACTTC. Translation gives CASSAGQADFLGQYF.

The chain employs TRBV28 and TRBJ1-5; TRBD1 aligns across 11 bases. Germline CDR1 reads MDHEN; CDR2 reads SYDVKM. The CDR3 consists of 16 residues. The V segment lost 5 bases and the J segment 5 bases; nucleotides outside the gene matches: 8. CDR3 sequence reads: CASSRIGQGADQPQHF. CDR3 nucleotide sequence: TGTGCCAGCAGTCGGATAGGACAGGGGGCAGATCAGCCCCAGCATTTT.

J is TRBJ1-1 and V is TRBV10-2; no clear D gene. The CDR3 loop spans 13 amino acids. The ends were cut back, 2 bases at V and 1 base at J, with 5 bases in the middle. Per the germline V gene, CDR1 is WSHSY and CDR2 is SAAADI. The CDR3 protein is CASSEVGNTEAFF. The DNA of the CDR3 is TGCGCCAGCAGTGAGGTGGGGAACACTGAAGCTTTCTTT.

This sequence joins TRBV18 and TRBJ1-5, with D tentatively TRBD1 (5 bases). The length of the CDR3 is 15 residues. The germline CDR1 and CDR2 sequences are KGHSH and LQKENI. Trimming removed 4 bases from V and 5 bases from J, with 15 bases in between. CDR3 sequence reads: CASSRDSALYQPQHF. Written as DNA, the CDR3 is TGTGCCAGCTCACGGGACTCCGCTCTGTATCAGCCCCAGCATTTT.

The chain combines TRBV7-2 with TRBJ1-2, with TRBD1 as a possible D gene (6 bases). V gave up 1 base and J gave up 7 bases, with 10 bases separating them. Germline CDR1 and CDR2: SGHTA and FQGNSA. This CDR3 contains 13 residues. In DNA, the CDR3 is TGTGCCAGCAGCTTAGGGGGGGCGGTTGGCTACACCTTC. It is translated as CASSLGGAVGYTF.

J is TRBJ2-7 and V is TRBV7-8, with TRBD2 matching over 8 bases. Germline CDR1 SGHVS, CDR2 FQNEAQ. V was clipped by 5 bases and J by 5 bases; unmatched bases: 14. The CDR3 runs 16 residues. CDR3 coding DNA: TGTGCCAGCAGCGGACGAGCGGGGGCGCGAGTCGACGAGCAGTACTTC. Protein sequence: CASSGRAGARVDEQYF.

The rearrangement joins TRBV7-2 to TRBJ1-2; unclear D gene. Germline assignment: CDR1 SGHTA and CDR2 FQGNSA. The CDR3 runs 11 residues. The V end lost 5 bases, the J end lost 5 bases, and 6 bases lay between the germline ends. The CDR3 bases are TGTGCCAGCAGCCTCTCGTATGGCTACACCTTC. Its protein is CASSLSYGYTF.

The chain couples TRBV7-2 to TRBJ1-1, with 8 bases aligning to TRBD1. CDR1 SGHTA and CDR2 FQGNSA come from the germline V gene. Germline trimming cut 2 bases from V and 11 bases from J; bases unmatched to any gene: 4. This CDR3 contains 12 residues. The CDR3: CASSLMDRAAFF. CDR3 DNA sequence: TGTGCCAGCAGCTTAATGGACAGGGCCGCTTTCTTT.

The genes are TRBV15 and TRBJ1-1; D call uncertain. This CDR3 comprises 13 residues. The germline CDR1 and CDR2 sequences are LNHNV and YYDKDF (reference sequence). The V end was cut by 0 bases, the J end by 11 bases, with 13 bases between. The CDR3 reads CATSRDLSGSAFF. The CDR3 DNA reads as TGTGCCACCAGCAGAGATCTGTCGGGATCGGCTTTCTTT.

This clone appeared once. The rearrangement links TRBV7-2 to TRBJ2-5, with 11 positions matching TRBD2. Germline CDR1 reads SGHTA; CDR2 reads FQGNSA. The length of the CDR3 is 14 residues. V lost 5 bases and J lost 10; bases outside the gene matches: 9. The CDR3 loop is CASSPTSGGPFQYF. CDR3 coding DNA: TGTGCCAGCAGCCCCACTAGCGGGGGCCCTTTCCAGTACTTC.

This rearrangement joins TRBV5-1 to TRBJ2-7, with unresolved D. V was cut by 0 bases and J by 7 bases, with 5 bases left in between. The CDR3 is 11 amino acids. Looked up from germline, CDR1 is SGHRS and CDR2 is YFSETQ. The CDR3 nucleotides are TGCGCCAGCAGCTTGGGGCGTGAGCAGTACTTC. This translates into CASSLGREQYF.

The chain links TRBV5-1 to TRBJ2-1; TRBD1 matches at 7 bases. V was clipped by 1 base and J by 7 bases; unmatched bases: 5. Germline CDR1 reads SGHRS; CDR2 reads YFSETQ. The CDR3 is 14 residues long. CDR3 loop: CASSLLGGGNEQFF. The CDR3 DNA reads as TGCGCCAGCAGCTTGCTAGGGGGCGGGAATGAGCAGTTCTTC.

The chain carries TRBV4-3 and TRBJ2-4; TRBD2 agrees at 7 bases. This CDR3 contains 16 residues. J was trimmed by 2 bases and V by 3 bases; bases with no gene match: 7. Germline V gene lookup returns CDR1 LGHNA and CDR2 YSLEER. CDR3 residues: CASSQGEGISKNIQYF. Here the CDR3 DNA reads TGCGCCAGCAGCCAGGGGGAGGGTATTTCCAAAAACATTCAGTACTTC.

The V and J genes are TRBV7-2 and TRBJ2-7; 10 bases are shared with TRBD1. V lost 6 bases, J lost 1 base, and 6 bases stayed unmatched. Germline CDR1 and CDR2: SGHTA and FQGNSA. The CDR3 is made up of 15 amino acids. The DNA for the CDR3 is TGTGCCAGCAGACAGACAGGGGGCGGTTCCTACGAGCAGTACTTC. It is translated as CASRQTGGGSYEQYF.

The V and J genes are TRBV2 and TRBJ1-1, with D perhaps TRBD1 (6 bases). V dropped 5 bases and J dropped 0 bases, with 10 bases sitting between them. The length of the CDR3 is 14 residues. CDR1 SNHLY and CDR2 FYNNEI come from the germline V gene. The CDR3 here is CASSSQGLNTEAFF. The CDR3 DNA reads as TGTGCCAGCAGTTCCCAGGGGTTGAACACTGAAGCTTTCTTT.

This chain links TRBV5-1 with TRBJ1-2; TRBD1 aligns across 7 bases. Germline V gives CDR1 SGHRS, CDR2 YFSETQ. V shed 1 base and J 3 bases; nucleotides not matched to a gene: 6. The length of the CDR3 is 15 residues. CDR3 DNA sequence: TGCGCCAGCAGCTTGTATGGGCAGGGGGACTATGGCTACACCTTC. Protein product: CASSLYGQGDYGYTF.

The CDR3 region has the DNA TGTGCCAGCAGCCCGTTACAGGGTCTTTCTGGAAACACCATATATTTT. It encodes CASSPLQGLSGNTIYF. The chain links TRBV14 to TRBJ1-3; D is perhaps TRBD1 (6 bases). The CDR3 runs 16 residues. V dropped 4 bases and J dropped 1 base, with 14 bases sitting between them. Germline lookup yields CDR1 SGHDN and CDR2 FVKESK.

The V gene is TRBV6-5, the J gene TRBJ1-1; 7 bases agree with TRBD1. The CDR3 has 15 residues. J was trimmed by 2 bases and V by 0 bases; bases with no gene match: 3. Germline CDR1 and CDR2: MNHEY and SVGAGI. The CDR3 region has the DNA TGTGCCAGCAGTTACTCTCGGACAGGTAACACTGAAGCTTTCTTT. Translation: CASSYSRTGNTEAFF.

The CDR3, as DNA: TGTGCCAGTACCCGGGGAGGGGATCGAGACTCACCCCTCCACTTT. Translating gives CASTRGGDRDSPLHF. The V call is TRBV19, the J call TRBJ1-6; TRBD1 is a possible D gene (5 bases). The CDR3 contains 15 residues. The V gene lost 7 bases and the J gene lost 10 bases, with 20 bases spanning the gap. Germline CDR1 and CDR2: LNHDA and SQIVND (reference sequence).

The chain carries TRBV2 and TRBJ1-1; D uncertain. Trimming took off 7 bases at V and 3 bases at J, with 12 bases between the two ends. This CDR3 has 13 residues. The germline CDR1 and CDR2 sequences are SNHLY and FYNNEI. CDR3 bases: TGTGCCAGCACTTCCAGGTGGGACACTGAAGCTTTCTTT. Translation: CASTSRWDTEAFF.

This chain links TRBV19 with TRBJ1-5; possible D gene TRBD1, 5 bases. In germline, CDR1 is LNHDA, CDR2 SQIVND (reference sequence). Trimming cost V 9 bases and J 3 bases, with 12 bases left between them. CDR3 length: 13 residues. The CDR3 DNA sequence: TGTGCCAGCGGGGGGGGAGTCAATCAGCCCCAGCATTTT. Protein: CASGGGVNQPQHF.

This chain connects TRBV5-4 to TRBJ2-2; possible D gene TRBD1, 5 bases. CDR1 is SGHNT and CDR2 is YYREEE in the germline V gene (reference sequence). Trimming removed 1 base from V and 6 bases from J, with 7 bases in between. The CDR3 runs 13 residues. The CDR3 loop is CASSLPGPGELFF. In DNA form, the CDR3 reads TGTGCCAGCAGCTTGCCAGGGCCCGGGGAGCTGTTTTTT.

This clone was detected a few times. The sample has other DNA sequences that encode this CDR3 too. V usage is TRBV28 and J usage is TRBJ2-5; 7 nucleotides match TRBD1. The CDR3 length is 13 residues. Germline V gene data show CDR1 as MDHEN and CDR2 as SYDVKM. V shed 8 bases and J 4 bases; nucleotides not matched to a gene: 7. The CDR3 loop is CASQRQGIETQYF. In DNA form, the CDR3 reads TGTGCCAGCCAGAGACAGGGCATAGAGACCCAGTACTTC.

V is TRBV2 and J is TRBJ2-2; D assignment may be TRBD1 or TRBD2 (5 bases each). CDR3 length: 13 amino acids. V was pared by 8 bases and J by 1 base, with 8 bases between. In germline, CDR1 is SNHLY, CDR2 FYNNEI. CDR3 sequence (DNA): TGTGCCAGCGGGGACGGGAACACCGGGGAGCTGTTTTTT. Amino acids: CASGDGNTGELFF.

The chain links TRBV12-5 to TRBJ1-2; 12 positions match TRBD1. CDR3 length equals 15 residues. Germline-derived CDR1 and CDR2 are LGHNT and FRNRAP. J lost 4 bases, V lost 5 bases, and 5 bases had no gene match. Here the CDR3 reads CASGPPGQGAYGYTF. The CDR3 DNA sequence: TGTGCTAGTGGTCCCCCGGGACAGGGGGCCTATGGCTACACCTTC.

The V call is TRBV9, the J call TRBJ2-3; the match to TRBD2 covers 13 bases. The germline gives CDR1 SGDLS, CDR2 YYNGEE. The CDR3 runs 16 residues. With 0 bases clipped from V and 4 bases from J, the junction kept 2 bases outside the gene matches. The CDR3 coding sequence is TGTGCCAGCAGCGTAGGAGGGACTAGCGGGGCAGATACGCAGTATTTT. Translation: CASSVGGTSGADTQYF.